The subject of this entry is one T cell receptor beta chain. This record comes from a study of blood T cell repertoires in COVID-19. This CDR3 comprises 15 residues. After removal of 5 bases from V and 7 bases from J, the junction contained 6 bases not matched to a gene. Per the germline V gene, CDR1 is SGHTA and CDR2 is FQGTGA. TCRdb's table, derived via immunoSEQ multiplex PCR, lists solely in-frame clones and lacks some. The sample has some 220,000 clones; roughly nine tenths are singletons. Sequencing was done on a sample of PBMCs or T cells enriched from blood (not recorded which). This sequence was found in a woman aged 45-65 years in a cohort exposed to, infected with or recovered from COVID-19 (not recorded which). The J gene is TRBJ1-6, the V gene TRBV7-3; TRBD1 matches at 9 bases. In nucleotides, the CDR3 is TGTGCCAGCAGCCCCGCCGGGACAGGGAATTCACCCCTCCACTTT. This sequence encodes CASSPAGTGNSPLHF.